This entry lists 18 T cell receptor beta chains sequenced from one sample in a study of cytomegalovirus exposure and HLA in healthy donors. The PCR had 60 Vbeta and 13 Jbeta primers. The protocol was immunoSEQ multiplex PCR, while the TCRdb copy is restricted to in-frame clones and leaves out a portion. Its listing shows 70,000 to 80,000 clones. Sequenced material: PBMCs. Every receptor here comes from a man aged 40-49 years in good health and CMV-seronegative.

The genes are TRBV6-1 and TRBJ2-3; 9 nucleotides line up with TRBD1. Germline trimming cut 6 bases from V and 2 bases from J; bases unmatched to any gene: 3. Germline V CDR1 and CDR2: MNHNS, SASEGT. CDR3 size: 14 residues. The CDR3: CASRRDRATDTQYF. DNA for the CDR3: TGTGCCAGCAGAAGGGACAGGGCCACAGATACGCAGTATTTT.

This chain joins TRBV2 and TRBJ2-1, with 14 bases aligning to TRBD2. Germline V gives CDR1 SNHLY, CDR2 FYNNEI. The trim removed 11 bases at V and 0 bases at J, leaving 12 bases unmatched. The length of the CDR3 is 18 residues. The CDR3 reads CALRGGLAGANSYNEQFF. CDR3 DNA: TGTGCCCTCAGAGGGGGACTAGCGGGGGCGAACTCCTACAATGAGCAGTTCTTC.

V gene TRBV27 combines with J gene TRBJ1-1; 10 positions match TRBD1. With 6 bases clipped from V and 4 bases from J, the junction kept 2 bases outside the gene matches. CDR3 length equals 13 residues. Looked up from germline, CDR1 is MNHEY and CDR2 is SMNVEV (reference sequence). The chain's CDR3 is CASSRTGGTEAFF. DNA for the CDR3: TGTGCCAGCAGCCGGACAGGGGGCACTGAAGCTTTCTTT.

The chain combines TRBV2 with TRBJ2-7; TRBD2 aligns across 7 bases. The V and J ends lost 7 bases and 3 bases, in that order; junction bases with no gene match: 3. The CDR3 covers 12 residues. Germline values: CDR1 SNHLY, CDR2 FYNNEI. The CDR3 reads CASNGGDYEQYF. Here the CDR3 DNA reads TGTGCCAGCAATGGGGGGGACTACGAGCAGTACTTC.

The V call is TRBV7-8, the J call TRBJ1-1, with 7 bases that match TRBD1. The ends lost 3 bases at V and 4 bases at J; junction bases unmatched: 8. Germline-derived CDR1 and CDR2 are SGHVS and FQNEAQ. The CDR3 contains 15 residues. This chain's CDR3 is CASSLRDSPGTEAFF. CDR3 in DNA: TGTGCCAGCAGCTTGAGGGACAGTCCGGGCACTGAAGCTTTCTTT.

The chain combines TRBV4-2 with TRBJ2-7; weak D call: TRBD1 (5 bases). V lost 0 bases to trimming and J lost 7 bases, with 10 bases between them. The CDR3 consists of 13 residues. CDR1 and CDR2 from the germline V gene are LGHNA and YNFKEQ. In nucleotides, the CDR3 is TGTGCCAGCAGCCAAGACAGGAACAGGGAGCAGTACTTC. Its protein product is CASSQDRNREQYF.

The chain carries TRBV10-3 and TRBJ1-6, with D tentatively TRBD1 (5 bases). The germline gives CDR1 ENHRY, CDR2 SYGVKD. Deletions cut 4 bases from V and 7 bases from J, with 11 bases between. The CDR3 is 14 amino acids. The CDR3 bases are TGTGCCATCAGTGGGGGCAGGCAAAATTCACCCCTCCACTTT. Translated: CAISGGRQNSPLHF.

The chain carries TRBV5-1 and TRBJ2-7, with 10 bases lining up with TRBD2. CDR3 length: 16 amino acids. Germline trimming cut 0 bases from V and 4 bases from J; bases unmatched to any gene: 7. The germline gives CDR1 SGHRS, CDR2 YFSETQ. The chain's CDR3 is CASSLALAGAVYEQYF. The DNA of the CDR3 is TGCGCCAGCAGCTTGGCGCTAGCGGGGGCCGTGTACGAGCAGTACTTC. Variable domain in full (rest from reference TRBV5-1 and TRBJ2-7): KAGVTQTPRYLIKTRGQQVTLSCSPISGHRSVSWYQQTPGQGLQFLFEYFSETQRNKGNFPGRFSGRQFSNSRSEMNVSTLELGDSALYLCASSLALAGAVYEQYFGPGTRLTVT.

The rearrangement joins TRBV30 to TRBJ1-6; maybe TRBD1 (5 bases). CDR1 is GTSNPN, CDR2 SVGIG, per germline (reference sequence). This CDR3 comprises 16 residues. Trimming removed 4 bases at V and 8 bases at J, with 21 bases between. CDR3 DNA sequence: TGTGCCTGGACCACAGGTACTCCCGTCGGGTATTCACCCCTCCACTTT. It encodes CAWTTGTPVGYSPLHF. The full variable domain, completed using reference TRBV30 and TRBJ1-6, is SQTIHQWPATLVQPVGSPLSLECTVEGTSNPNLYWYRQAAGRGLQLLFYSVGIGQISSEVPQNLSASRPQDRQFILSSKKLLLSDSGFYLCAWTTGTPVGYSPLHFGNGTRLTVT.

DNA of the CDR3: TGTGCCAGCTCAGCAACGGGACTAGCGGGACGGAATGAGCAGTTCTTC. Its translation is CASSATGLAGRNEQFF. The chain joins TRBV18 to TRBJ2-1, with 13 bases that match TRBD2. This CDR3 contains 16 residues. Germline loops: CDR1 KGHSH, CDR2 LQKENI. J lost 7 bases, V lost 5 bases, and 8 bases had no gene match.

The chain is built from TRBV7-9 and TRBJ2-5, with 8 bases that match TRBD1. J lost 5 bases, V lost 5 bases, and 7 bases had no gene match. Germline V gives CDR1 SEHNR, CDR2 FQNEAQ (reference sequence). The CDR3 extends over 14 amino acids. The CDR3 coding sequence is TGTGCCAGCAGCCCGGGACAGGAAGAGGAGACCCAGTACTTC. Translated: CASSPGQEEETQYF.

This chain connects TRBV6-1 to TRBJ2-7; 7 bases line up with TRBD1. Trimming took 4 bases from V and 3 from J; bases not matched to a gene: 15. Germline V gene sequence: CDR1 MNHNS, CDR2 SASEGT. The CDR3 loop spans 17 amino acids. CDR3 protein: CASSVVQGSPTSYEQYF. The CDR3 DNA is TGTGCCAGCAGTGTCGTACAGGGGTCTCCCACAAGCTACGAGCAGTACTTC.

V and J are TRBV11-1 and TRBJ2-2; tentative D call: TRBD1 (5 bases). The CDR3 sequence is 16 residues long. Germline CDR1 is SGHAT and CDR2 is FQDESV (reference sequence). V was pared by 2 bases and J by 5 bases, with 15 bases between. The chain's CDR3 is CASSLTGRVETGELFF. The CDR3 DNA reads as TGTGCCAGCAGCTTAACGGGCAGGGTTGAGACCGGGGAGCTGTTTTTT.

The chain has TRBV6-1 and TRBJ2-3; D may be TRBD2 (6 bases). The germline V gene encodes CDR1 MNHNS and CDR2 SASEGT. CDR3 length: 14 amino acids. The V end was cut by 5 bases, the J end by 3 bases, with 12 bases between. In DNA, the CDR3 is TGTGCCAGCAGTTTGGCTAGCGTAACAGATACGCAGTATTTT. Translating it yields CASSLASVTDTQYF.

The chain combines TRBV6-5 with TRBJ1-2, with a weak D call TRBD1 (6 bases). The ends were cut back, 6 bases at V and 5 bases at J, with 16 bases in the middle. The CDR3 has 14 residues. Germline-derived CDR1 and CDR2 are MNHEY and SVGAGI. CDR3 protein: CASSPDTTGYGYTF. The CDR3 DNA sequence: TGTGCCAGCAGCCCCGATACGACAGGTTATGGCTACACCTTC.

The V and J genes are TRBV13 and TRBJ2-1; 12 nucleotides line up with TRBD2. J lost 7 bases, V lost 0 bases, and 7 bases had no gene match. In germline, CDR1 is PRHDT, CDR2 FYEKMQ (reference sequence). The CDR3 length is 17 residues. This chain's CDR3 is CASSLGLWTSGKNEQFF. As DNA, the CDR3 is TGTGCCAGCAGCTTAGGCCTATGGACTAGCGGGAAGAATGAGCAGTTCTTC.

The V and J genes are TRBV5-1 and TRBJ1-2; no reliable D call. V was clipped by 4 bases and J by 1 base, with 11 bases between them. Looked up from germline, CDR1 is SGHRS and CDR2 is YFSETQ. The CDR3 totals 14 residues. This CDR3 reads CASSGQGLNYGYTF. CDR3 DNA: TGCGCCAGCAGCGGCCAAGGACTTAACTATGGCTACACCTTC.

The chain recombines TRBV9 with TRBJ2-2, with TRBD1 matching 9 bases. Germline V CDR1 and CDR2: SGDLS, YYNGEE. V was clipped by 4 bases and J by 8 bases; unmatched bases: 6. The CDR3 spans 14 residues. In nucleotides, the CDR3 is TGTGCCAGCAGCTCCAGGACAGGGGCAGGGGAGCTGTTTTTT. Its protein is CASSSRTGAGELFF.